Listed below are T cell receptor beta chains from one sample, sequenced in a study of blood T cells in healthy people across ages. From the 5' RACE reads, TCRdb called clonotypes with MiXCR, one entry per CDR3 protein. The table shows hundreds of thousands of distinct CDR3 sequences, with roughly 25% occurring only once. These same records also appear under a second study, on T cells of mothers and their children.

Sequencing was performed on blood. These receptors were taken from a boy younger than 18 in good health. CDR3s include the opening cysteine and the closing phenylalanine or tryptophan. A D gene is named only where the DNA matches it firmly. Clone size, where shown, is once, few, many, or a class for clones that have expanded.

few	-	TRBV27	TRBJ2-7	TGTGCCAGCAGTATGCCGGGAGTTCCCTACGAGCAGTACTTC	CASSMPGVPYEQYF
-	-	TRBV20-1	TRBJ2-1	TGCAGTGCAGAGCCCTCGAGCTCCTACAATGAGCAGTTCTTC	CSAEPSSSYNEQFF
-	-	TRBV24-1	TRBJ2-7	TGTGCCACCAGTGATTTGCGGGACCTAACTTACGAGCAGTACTTC	CATSDLRDLTYEQYF
once	TRBD1	TRBV5-7	TRBJ2-5	TGTGCCAGCAGCTTCGATCGGGACAGTTCAAAGCTCTTC	CASSFDRDSSKLF
-	-	TRBV3-1	TRBJ2-6	TGTGCCAGCAGCCAAGTCCTATGGGCCAACGTCCTGACTTTC	CASSQVLWANVLTF
once	-	TRBV6-2/TRBV6-3	TRBJ2-2	TGTGCCAGCCTCTCACCGAACACCGGGGAGCTGTTTTTT	CASLSPNTGELFF
few	-	TRBV18	TRBJ2-5	TGTGCCAGCTCACGCTTCACTCGAGGAAGGACGCAAGAGACCCAGTACTTC	CASSRFTRGRTQETQYF
-	-	TRBV3-1	TRBJ2-2	TGTGCCAGCAGCCCAACGGCGTTTAATAACGGGGAGCTGTTTTTT	CASSPTAFNNGELFF
few	-	TRBV25-1	TRBJ2-5	TGTGCCAGCAAGCCTGGGTCCAACCAAGAGACCCAGTACTTC	CASKPGSNQETQYF
few	-	TRBV7-3	TRBJ2-2	TGTGCCAGCAGCACAAAACTCAGCACCGGGGAGCTGTTTTTT	CASSTKLSTGELFF
few	-	TRBV11-2	TRBJ2-3	TGTGCCAGCAGCTTAGTTCGGTCCAGCACAGATACGCAGTATTTT	CASSLVRSSTDTQYF